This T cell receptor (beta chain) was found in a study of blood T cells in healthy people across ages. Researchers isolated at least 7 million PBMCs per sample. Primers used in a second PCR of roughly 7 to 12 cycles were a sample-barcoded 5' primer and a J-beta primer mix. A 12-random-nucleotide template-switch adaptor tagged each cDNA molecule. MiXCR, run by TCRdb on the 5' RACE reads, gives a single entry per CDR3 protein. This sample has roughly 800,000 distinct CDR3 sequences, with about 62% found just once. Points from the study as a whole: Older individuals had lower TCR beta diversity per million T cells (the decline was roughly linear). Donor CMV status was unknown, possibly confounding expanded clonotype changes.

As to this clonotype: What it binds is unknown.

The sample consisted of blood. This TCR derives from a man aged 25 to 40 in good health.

CDR3 DNA: TGTGCCAGCAGCCTTACCGGGACAGGGGTTGCAAAACTGTTTTTT. Its protein is CASSLTGTGVAKLFF. V is TRBV6-1 and J is TRBJ1-4; TRBD1 agrees at 10 bases. This CDR3 is 15 amino acids long. V shed 6 bases and J 10 bases; nucleotides not matched to a gene: 11. Germline V gives CDR1 MNHNS, CDR2 SASEGT.